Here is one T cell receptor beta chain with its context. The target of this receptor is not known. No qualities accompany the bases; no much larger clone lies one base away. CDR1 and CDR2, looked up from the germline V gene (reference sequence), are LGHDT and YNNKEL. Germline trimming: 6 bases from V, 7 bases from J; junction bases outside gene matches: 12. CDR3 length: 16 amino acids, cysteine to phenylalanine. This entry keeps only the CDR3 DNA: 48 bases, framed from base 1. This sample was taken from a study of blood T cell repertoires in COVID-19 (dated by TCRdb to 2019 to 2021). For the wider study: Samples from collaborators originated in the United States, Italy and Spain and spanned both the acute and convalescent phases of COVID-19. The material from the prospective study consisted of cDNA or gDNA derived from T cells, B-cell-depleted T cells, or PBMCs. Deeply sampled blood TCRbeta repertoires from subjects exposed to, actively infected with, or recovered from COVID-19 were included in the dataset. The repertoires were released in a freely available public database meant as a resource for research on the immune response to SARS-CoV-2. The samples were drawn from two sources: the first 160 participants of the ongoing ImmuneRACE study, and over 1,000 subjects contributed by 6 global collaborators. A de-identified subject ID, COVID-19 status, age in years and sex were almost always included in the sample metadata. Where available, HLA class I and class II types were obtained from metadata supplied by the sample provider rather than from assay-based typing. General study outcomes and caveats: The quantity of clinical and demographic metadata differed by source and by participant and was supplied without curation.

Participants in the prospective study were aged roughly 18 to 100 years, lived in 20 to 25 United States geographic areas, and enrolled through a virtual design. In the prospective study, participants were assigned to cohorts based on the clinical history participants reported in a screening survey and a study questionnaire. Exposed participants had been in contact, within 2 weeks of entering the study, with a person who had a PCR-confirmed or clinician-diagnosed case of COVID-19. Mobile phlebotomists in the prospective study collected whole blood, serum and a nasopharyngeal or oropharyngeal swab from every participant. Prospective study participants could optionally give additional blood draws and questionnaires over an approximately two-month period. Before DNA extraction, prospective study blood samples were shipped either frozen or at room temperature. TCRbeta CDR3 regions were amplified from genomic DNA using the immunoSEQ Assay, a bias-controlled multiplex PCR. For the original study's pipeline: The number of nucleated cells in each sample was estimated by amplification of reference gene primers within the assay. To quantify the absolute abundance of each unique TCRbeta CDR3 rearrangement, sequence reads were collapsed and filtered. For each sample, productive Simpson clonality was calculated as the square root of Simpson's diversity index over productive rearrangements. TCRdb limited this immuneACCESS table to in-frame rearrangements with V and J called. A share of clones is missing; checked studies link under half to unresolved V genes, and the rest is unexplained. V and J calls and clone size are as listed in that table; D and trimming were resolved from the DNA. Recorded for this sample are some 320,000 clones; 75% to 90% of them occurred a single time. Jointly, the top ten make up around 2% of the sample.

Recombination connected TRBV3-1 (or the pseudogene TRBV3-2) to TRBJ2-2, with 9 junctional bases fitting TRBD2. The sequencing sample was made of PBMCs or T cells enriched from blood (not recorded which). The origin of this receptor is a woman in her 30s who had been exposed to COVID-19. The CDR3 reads CASRDLAGEAVGELFF. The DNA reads TGTGCCAGCAGAGATTTAGCGGGGGAGGCCGTCGGGGAGCTGTTTTTT.